This record covers a single T cell receptor beta chain. Antigen unknown. Investigators took roughly 9.5 milliliters of peripheral blood from every donor. This specimen belongs to a study of blood T cells in healthy people across ages. Regarding the study as a whole: Compared with aged donors, long-lived donors showed fewer expanded clones, suggesting selection. Older age went with lower TCR beta diversity per million T cells, in a roughly linear way.

PCR was performed a second time for about 7 to 11 cycles using a sample-barcoded 5' primer and a J-beta primer mix. TCRdb passed the 5' RACE reads through MiXCR, listing each CDR3 protein once. The sample yields 1.5 million to 2 million distinct CDR3 sequences, around 40% seen once. Germline-derived CDR1 and CDR2 are MDHEN and SYDVKM. CDR3 length: 12 amino acids. The receptor comes from a human donor in good health. This chain joins TRBV28 and TRBJ2-5, with unresolved D. The J call may be in error: the DNA end matches TRBJ2-1 better. The sequenced sample consisted of blood. For the CDR3, the DNA is TGTGCCAGCAGTTTCTACCAAGAGACCCAGTTCTTC. This gives the protein CASSFYQETQFF.